The T cell receptor (beta chain) under discussion was sequenced for a study of blood T cells in healthy people across ages. Study outcomes and limitations: From one million sequenced T cells, diversity estimates were lower bounds.

This clonotype was recorded many times. Its matching antigen is unknown. Germline V lookup: CDR1 DFQATT, CDR2 SNEGSKA (reference sequence). V shed 5 bases and J 2 bases; nucleotides not matched to a gene: 3. This CDR3 region has 14 residues. PCR was performed a second time for 7 to 11 cycles using a sample-barcoded 5' primer and a J-beta primer mix. TCRdb independently ran MiXCR on the 5' RACE reads; one entry per CDR3 protein. The sample holds more than 900,000 distinct CDR3 sequences, almost 30% seen once. These data were also filed under a second study, of T cells of mothers and their children. Per that paper: cDNA was synthesized from all extracted RNA at around 1.5 ug per reaction. Clones that were microchimeric and persistent were not detected among T cells.

V usage is TRBV20-1 and J usage is TRBJ2-3; 11 nucleotides line up with TRBD2. Sequencing was carried out using blood. The receptor was derived from a woman between 35 and 50 years old in good health. This CDR3 is CSAGSGGDTDTQYF. The CDR3 nucleotides read TGCAGTGCTGGTAGCGGGGGGGACACAGATACGCAGTATTTT.